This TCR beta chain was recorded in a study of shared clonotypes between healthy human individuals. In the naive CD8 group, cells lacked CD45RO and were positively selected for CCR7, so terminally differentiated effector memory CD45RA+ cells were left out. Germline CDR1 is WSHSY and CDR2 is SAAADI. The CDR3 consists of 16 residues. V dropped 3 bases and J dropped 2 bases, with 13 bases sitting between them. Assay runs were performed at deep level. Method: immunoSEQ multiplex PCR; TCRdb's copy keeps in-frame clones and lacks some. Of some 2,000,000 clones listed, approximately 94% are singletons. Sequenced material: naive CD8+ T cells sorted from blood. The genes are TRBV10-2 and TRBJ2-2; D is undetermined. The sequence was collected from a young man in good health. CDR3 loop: CASSDIRTPNTGELFF. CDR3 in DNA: TGCGCCAGCAGTGACATTCGAACACCCAACACCGGGGAGCTGTTTTTT.